The 14 T cell receptor beta chains below were found in one sample sequenced in a study of T cell responses to AZD1222 COVID-19 vaccine. Profiling relied on immunoSEQ multiplex PCR, and the TCRdb table lists in-frame clones only, not all of them. In the table there are tens of thousands of clones, over 60% of which are singletons. The input for sequencing was peripheral blood, taken on day 0 of AZD1222 vaccination. The receptors shown here come from an adult in good health.

The chain employs TRBV7-2 and TRBJ2-4; 11 nucleotides agree with TRBD2. The CDR3 extends over 16 amino acids. The V and J ends lost 5 bases and 1 base, in that order; junction bases with no gene match: 4. The germline gives CDR1 SGHTA, CDR2 FQGNSA. This CDR3 reads CASSLSGGVAKNIQYF. DNA for the CDR3: TGTGCCAGCAGCCTTAGCGGGGGGGTCGCCAAAAACATTCAGTACTTC.

The chain links TRBV5-1 to TRBJ2-1; D gene ambiguous. V dropped 0 bases and J dropped 12 bases, with 22 bases sitting between them. The CDR3 contains 16 residues. The germline CDR1 and CDR2 sequences are SGHRS and YFSETQ. The CDR3 bases are TGCGCCAGCAGCTTGGATCCGGGCCTAATGAGTCTGTGGCAGTTCTTC. It encodes CASSLDPGLMSLWQFF.

The V and J genes are TRBV6-5 and TRBJ1-2, with D tentatively TRBD1 (6 bases). Germline V gene lookup returns CDR1 MNHEY and CDR2 SVGAGI. Trimming took off 6 bases at V and 6 bases at J, with 14 bases between the two ends. This CDR3 is 13 amino acids long. The CDR3 reads CASSLDSGDGYTF. CDR3 nucleotide sequence: TGTGCCAGCAGCCTGGACAGCGGTGATGGCTACACCTTC.

The chain links TRBV9 to TRBJ1-3, with TRBD1 matching 8 bases. The CDR3 spans 17 residues. CDR1 and CDR2 (germline): SGDLS, YYNGEE. The V and J ends lost 0 bases and 4 bases, in that order; junction bases with no gene match: 9. CDR3 coding DNA: TGTGCCAGCAGCGTAGTGGGGACAGGCGATCTCGGAAACACCATATATTTT. It codes for CASSVVGTGDLGNTIYF.

The V call is TRBV5-1, the J call TRBJ2-7, with 7 bases that match TRBD1. With 4 bases clipped from V and 3 bases from J, the junction kept 7 bases outside the gene matches. The CDR3 extends over 14 amino acids. CDR1 and CDR2 from the germline V gene are SGHRS and YFSETQ. CDR3 nucleotide sequence: TGCGCCAGCAGCGTAACCGGGACAGACTACGAGCAGTACTTC. It translates to CASSVTGTDYEQYF. Combining the CDR3 with reference TRBV5-1 and TRBJ2-7 gives the whole variable domain KAGVTQTPRYLIKTRGQQVTLSCSPISGHRSVSWYQQTPGQGLQFLFEYFSETQRNKGNFPGRFSGRQFSNSRSEMNVSTLELGDSALYLCASSVTGTDYEQYFGPGTRLTVT.

The V and J genes are TRBV7-2 and TRBJ2-7, with D possibly TRBD1 on 5 matching bases. This CDR3 region has 12 residues. Germline values: CDR1 SGHTA, CDR2 FQGNSA. Trimming shortened V by 1 base and J by 6 bases, and 7 bases separated the two germline ends. The CDR3 region is CASSLVGVEQYF. The CDR3 nucleotides are TGTGCCAGCAGCTTAGTAGGGGTCGAGCAGTACTTC.

This clone was found once. The chain joins TRBV3-1 (or the pseudogene TRBV3-2) to TRBJ1-2; D is perhaps TRBD1 (5 bases). V lost 0 bases and J lost 4, with 24 bases in between. CDR3 length equals 19 residues. Germline CDR1 is LGHDT and CDR2 is YNNKEL (reference sequence). Written as DNA, the CDR3 is TGTGCCAGCAGCCAAGATCCCAGGTCTGTGGCAGGGAGCATCTATGGCTACACCTTC. Amino acids: CASSQDPRSVAGSIYGYTF.

The CDR3 DNA reads TGTGCCAGCAGCGTAACACGGGGGACAGGGGTGTACTATGGCTACACCTTC. Translation: CASSVTRGTGVYYGYTF. The chain uses TRBV14 and TRBJ1-2; 10 bases match TRBD1. V gave up 5 bases and J gave up 3 bases; unmatched junction bases: 12. The CDR3 is 17 amino acids. The germline gives CDR1 SGHDN, CDR2 FVKESK.

The chain employs TRBV4-2 and TRBJ2-2; D uncertain. Germline loops: CDR1 LGHNA, CDR2 YNFKEQ. The CDR3 runs to 19 residues. The V end lost 0 bases, the J end lost 2 bases, and 19 bases lay between the germline ends. The chain's CDR3 is CASSQDTVLETLNTGELFF. CDR3 DNA: TGTGCCAGCAGCCAAGATACGGTGTTGGAGACTCTTAACACCGGGGAGCTGTTTTTT.

The V call is TRBV6-5, the J call TRBJ1-2; tentatively, D is TRBD1 (6 bases). CDR3 length: 16 residues. Germline V gene data show CDR1 as MNHEY and CDR2 as SVGAGI. V lost 4 bases to trimming and J lost 0 bases, with 15 bases between them. The CDR3 nucleotides are TGTGCCAGCAGTTGGAGCTCGGGGGCGTCTAACTATGGCTACACCTTC. The encoded protein is CASSWSSGASNYGYTF.

Comments on this clone: One end of the junction fails to match germline, which may point to a read error. The chain links TRBV28 to TRBJ1-2; no clear D. The length of the CDR3 is 10 residues. Germline loops: CDR1 MDHEN, CDR2 SYDVKM. The CDR3: CASSFDGVFF. Written as DNA, the CDR3 is TGTGCCAGCAGTTTCGATGGGGTATTCTTC.

The chain employs TRBV5-1 and TRBJ1-4; D possibly corresponds to TRBD1 (5 bases). The CDR3 runs to 14 residues. Trimming stripped 7 bases from V and 0 bases from J, with 10 bases between. The germline V gene has CDR1 SGHRS and CDR2 YFSETQ. Written as DNA, the CDR3 is TGCGCCAGCGGCCGGGGGGCAACTAATGAAAAACTGTTTTTT. It encodes CASGRGATNEKLFF. The full variable domain, completed using reference TRBV5-1 and TRBJ1-4, is KAGVTQTPRYLIKTRGQQVTLSCSPISGHRSVSWYQQTPGQGLQFLFEYFSETQRNKGNFPGRFSGRQFSNSRSEMNVSTLELGDSALYLCASGRGATNEKLFFGSGTQLSVL.

The rearrangement links TRBV6-6 to TRBJ1-1; D is uncertain. The germline V and J ends were trimmed by 0 bases and 6 bases, with 5 bases remaining between them. The CDR3 sequence is 12 residues long. Germline CDR1 and CDR2: MNHNY and SVGAGI (reference sequence). The CDR3 DNA sequence: TGTGCCAGCAGTTACTCAGTCCCTGAAGCTTTCTTT. Its translation: CASSYSVPEAFF.

This clone is classed as medium-sized (0.01 to 0.1%). The chain couples TRBV27 to TRBJ1-2; 11 bases map to TRBD1. V lost 4 bases, J lost 4 bases, and 14 bases stayed unmatched. The germline V gene encodes CDR1 MNHEY and CDR2 SMNVEV (reference sequence). The CDR3 is 18 residues long. CDR3 sequence (DNA): TGTGCCAGCAGTTCCTCGCGGACAGGGGGCGTTCCCTTCTATGGCTACACCTTC. Its translation: CASSSSRTGGVPFYGYTF.